The 28 T cell receptor beta chains below were found in one sample sequenced in a study of cytomegalovirus exposure and HLA in healthy donors. Primers included in the PCR were 60 Vbeta and 13 Jbeta primers. Generated by immunoSEQ multiplex PCR, the TCRdb table keeps only in-frame clones and is missing some. Here the sample spans 150,000 to 200,000 clones, around 90% being singletons. The source material was PBMCs. These receptors were taken from a woman aged 18-35 years in good health and CMV-seronegative.

The chain is built from TRBV7-9 and TRBJ1-1; D unclear. The CDR3 totals 12 residues. V lost 5 bases, J lost 4 bases, and 8 bases lay in between. The germline V gene has CDR1 SEHNR and CDR2 FQNEAQ (reference sequence). As DNA, the CDR3 is TGTGCCAGCAGCGACTACGCCACTGAAGCTTTCTTT. Translated, it gives CASSDYATEAFF. The full variable domain, completed using reference TRBV7-9 and TRBJ1-1, is DTGVSQNPRHKITKRGQNVTFRCDPISEHNRLYWYRQTLGQGPEFLTYFQNEAQLEKSRLLSDRFSAERPKGSFSTLEIQRTEQGDSAMYLCASSDYATEAFFGQGTRLTVV.

The chain couples TRBV25-1 to TRBJ2-2; D is undetermined. Germline V gene sequence: CDR1 MGHDK, CDR2 SYGVNS. Between the trimmed V and J ends, which lost 7 bases and 3 bases, there was a span of 9 bases. The CDR3 sequence is 13 residues long. The CDR3 spells CASTVRDTGELFF. The DNA for the CDR3 is TGTGCCAGCACCGTGCGCGACACCGGGGAGCTGTTTTTT.

The CDR3, as DNA: TGTGCCAGCTCGGACAGGGGAATGGTGGCTTTCTTT. Translating gives CASSDRGMVAFF. The chain carries TRBV19 and TRBJ1-1, with 9 bases identical to TRBD1. The V gene's germline CDR1 is LNHDA and CDR2 SQIVND (reference sequence). The CDR3 loop spans 12 amino acids. The V gene end was trimmed by 9 bases and the J gene end by 11 bases; junction bases not matched to a gene: 10.

CDR3 sequence: CSVEGEREGGELFF. The CDR3 DNA reads as TGCAGCGTTGAAGGGGAGCGGGAGGGCGGGGAGCTGTTTTTT. This chain uses TRBV29-1 with TRBJ2-2; 10 bases fit TRBD2. Trimming took 1 base from V and 7 from J; bases not matched to a gene: 3. The V gene's germline CDR1 is SQVTM and CDR2 ANQGSEA. The CDR3 spans 14 residues.

This clone was seen a single time. The genes are TRBV7-2 and TRBJ2-2; 13 bases fit TRBD2. V gave up 7 bases and J gave up 7 bases; unmatched junction bases: 3. In germline, CDR1 is SGHTA, CDR2 FQGNSA. The CDR3 is made up of 14 amino acids. CDR3 bases: TGTGCCAGCACCAGACTAGCGGGAGGCGGGGAGCTGTTTTTT. Translated, it gives CASTRLAGGGELFF.

V usage is TRBV19 and J usage is TRBJ2-7; the match to TRBD1 covers 11 bases. CDR3 length: 15 amino acids. Per germline, CDR1 LNHDA and CDR2 SQIVND (reference sequence). The V gene end was trimmed by 5 bases and the J gene end by 3 bases; junction bases not matched to a gene: 6. The CDR3 here is CASSRTGGGHYEQYF. CDR3 sequence (DNA): TGTGCCAGTAGTCGGACAGGGGGCGGCCACTACGAGCAGTACTTC. The full variable domain, completed using reference TRBV19 and TRBJ2-7, is DGGITQSPKYLFRKEGQNVTLSCEQNLNHDAMYWYRQDPGQGLRLIYYSQIVNDFQKGDIAEGYSVSREKKESFPLTVTSAQKNPTAFYLCASSRTGGGHYEQYFGPGTRLTVT.

This sequence joins TRBV7-8 and TRBJ2-5; D gene ambiguous. The germline V gene encodes CDR1 SGHVS and CDR2 FQNEAQ. V dropped 1 base and J dropped 4 bases, with 7 bases sitting between them. The CDR3 length is 13 residues. DNA of the CDR3: TGTGCCAGCAGCTTAGTTAGGAGAGAGACCCAGTACTTC. Translated, it gives CASSLVRRETQYF.

The chain combines TRBV5-4 with TRBJ2-1; 13 bases are shared with TRBD2. CDR1 and CDR2 from the germline V gene are SGHNT and YYREEE (reference sequence). The CDR3 has 15 amino acids. Germline trimming cut 4 bases from V and 4 bases from J; bases unmatched to any gene: 2. The CDR3: CASSGTSGAYNEQFF. The CDR3, as DNA: TGTGCCAGCAGCGGGACTAGCGGGGCATACAATGAGCAGTTCTTC.

This clone was found a few times. This chain links TRBV18 with TRBJ2-1; no clear D gene. Germline V CDR1 and CDR2: KGHSH, LQKENI. The CDR3 runs 11 residues. Trimming removed 4 bases from V and 9 bases from J, with 7 bases in between. The CDR3 reads CASSLESEQFF. CDR3 DNA: TGTGCCAGCTCACTAGAGAGTGAGCAGTTCTTC. The whole variable domain, filled in from reference TRBV18 and TRBJ2-1, reads NAGVMQNPRHLVRRRGQEARLRCSPMKGHSHVYWYRQLPEEGLKFMVYLQKENIIDESGMPKERFSAEFPKEGPSILRIQQVVRGDSAAYFCASSLESEQFFGPGTRLTVL.

This chain joins TRBV5-8 and TRBJ1-2; D gene unclear. Trimming stripped 4 bases from V and 5 bases from J, with 12 bases between. Per germline, CDR1 SGHTS and CDR2 YDEGEE. This CDR3 comprises 13 residues. The CDR3 DNA sequence: TGTGCCAGCAGCCTCGGCCCGCGGTATGGCTACACCTTC. Encoded protein: CASSLGPRYGYTF. The whole variable domain, filled in from reference TRBV5-8 and TRBJ1-2, reads EAGVTQSPTHLIKTRGQQATLRCSPISGHTSVYWYQQALGLGLQFLLWYDEGEERNRGNFPPRFSGRQFPNYSSELNVNALELEDSALYLCASSLGPRYGYTFGSGTRLTVV.

V usage is TRBV5-1 and J usage is TRBJ1-2; 10 bases fit TRBD1. Germline values: CDR1 SGHRS, CDR2 YFSETQ. With V trimmed by 1 base and J by 6 bases, 3 bases remained unmatched. CDR3 length: 14 amino acids. The CDR3 is CASSLTGTGDGYTF. The CDR3 nucleotides are TGCGCCAGCAGCTTGACCGGGACAGGGGATGGCTACACCTTC.

The chain uses TRBV28 and TRBJ2-1; unclear D gene. The germline V gene encodes CDR1 MDHEN and CDR2 SYDVKM. V was shortened by 6 bases and J by 13 bases, with 16 bases between the two germline ends. The CDR3 runs 12 residues. The CDR3 here is CASRATVPEQFF. CDR3 sequence (DNA): TGTGCCAGCAGAGCCACAGTGCCGGAACAGTTCTTC.

The genes are TRBV25-1 and TRBJ2-5; the D gene is possibly TRBD1 (5 bases). Germline V gene data show CDR1 as MGHDK and CDR2 as SYGVNS. This CDR3 region has 14 residues. Between the trimmed V and J ends, which lost 0 bases and 3 bases, there was a span of 8 bases. DNA of the CDR3: TGTGCCAGCAGTGAATATGGGGCTAAAGAGACCCAGTACTTC. It is translated as CASSEYGAKETQYF.

The sample holds a few counts of this clone. The gene calls are TRBV18 and TRBJ2-7, with 8 bases aligning to TRBD1. The CDR3 runs 14 residues. Germline V gene data show CDR1 as KGHSH and CDR2 as LQKENI. V shed 2 bases and J 4 bases; nucleotides not matched to a gene: 4. CDR3 DNA: TGTGCCAGCTCACCATGGACAGGGACTTACGAGCAGTACTTC. Protein sequence: CASSPWTGTYEQYF. Full variable domain (remainder filled in from reference TRBV18 and TRBJ2-7): NAGVMQNPRHLVRRRGQEARLRCSPMKGHSHVYWYRQLPEEGLKFMVYLQKENIIDESGMPKERFSAEFPKEGPSILRIQQVVRGDSAAYFCASSPWTGTYEQYFGPGTRLTVT.

The chain joins TRBV30 to TRBJ1-6, with a tentative D call TRBD1 (5 bases). V lost 2 bases and J lost 0, with 14 bases in between. In germline, CDR1 is GTSNPN, CDR2 SVGIG (reference sequence). The CDR3 consists of 17 residues. This chain's CDR3 is CAWSMKRQSSYNSPLHF. In nucleotides, the CDR3 is TGTGCCTGGAGTATGAAGAGACAGAGCTCCTATAATTCACCCCTCCACTTT.

This clone was detected once. This rearrangement joins TRBV25-1 to TRBJ1-4, with a weak D call TRBD1 (6 bases). CDR1 is MGHDK and CDR2 is SYGVNS in the germline V gene. The CDR3 is 14 amino acids. Trimming cost V 3 bases and J 10 bases, with 15 bases left between them. In nucleotides, the CDR3 is TGTGCCAGCAGTGAGATGGCAGGGGCGGTAAAACTGTTTTTT. Encoded protein: CASSEMAGAVKLFF.

The rearrangement uses TRBV2 and TRBJ1-5; 7 nucleotides line up with TRBD1. The ends lost 1 base at V and 1 base at J; junction bases unmatched: 7. Germline V CDR1 and CDR2: SNHLY, FYNNEI. The CDR3 runs 17 residues. The CDR3 nucleotides read TGTGCCAGCAGTGAAGTACCGGAGGGGGCGAGCAATCAGCCCCAGCATTTT. Amino acid sequence: CASSEVPEGASNQPQHF.

This clone was seen just once. The rearrangement links TRBV2 to TRBJ1-1; the match to TRBD1 covers 8 bases. Trimming cost V 6 bases and J 6 bases; bases outside gene matches: 9. The V gene's germline CDR1 is SNHLY and CDR2 FYNNEI. There are 14 residues in the CDR3. CDR3 DNA sequence: TGTGCCAGCAGCGAAAACAGGGGGATCTCTGAAGCTTTCTTT. This encodes CASSENRGISEAFF.

This chain joins TRBV6-5 and TRBJ2-1, with TRBD2 identical over 9 bases. Looked up from germline, CDR1 is MNHEY and CDR2 is SVGAGI. CDR3 length: 15 residues. V dropped 2 bases and J dropped 4; count of bases not matched to a gene: 3. The DNA of the CDR3 is TGTGCCAGCAGTTACGCAGCGGGAGGTTACAATGAGCAGTTCTTC. Residues: CASSYAAGGYNEQFF.

As regards this clone: The junction differs from germline at one of its ends, possibly a read error. The gene calls are TRBV4-3 and TRBJ1-4; TRBD1 aligns across 8 bases. CDR1 and CDR2 (germline): LGHNA, YSLEER. The CDR3 consists of 17 residues. The CDR3 spells CASSQGDSTGANEKLFF. In DNA form, the CDR3 reads TGCGCCAGCAGCCAAGGGGACTCGACAGGGGCTAACGAAAAACTGTTTTTT.

The rearrangement uses TRBV5-1 and TRBJ1-3, with 7 bases lining up with TRBD1. The CDR3 is 14 residues long. Unmatched junction bases numbered 0, after V lost 3 bases and J lost 0 bases. CDR1 and CDR2 (germline): SGHRS, YFSETQ. CDR3 nucleotides: TGCGCCAGCAGCTCAGGGGGCTCTGGAAACACCATATATTTT. Translating gives CASSSGGSGNTIYF. The variable domain in full, with the rest retrieved from reference TRBV5-1 and TRBJ1-3, is KAGVTQTPRYLIKTRGQQVTLSCSPISGHRSVSWYQQTPGQGLQFLFEYFSETQRNKGNFPGRFSGRQFSNSRSEMNVSTLELGDSALYLCASSSGGSGNTIYFGEGSWLTVV.

The rearrangement uses TRBV5-1 and TRBJ2-5; 9 bases align to TRBD1. From germline, CDR1 is SGHRS and CDR2 YFSETQ. CDR3 length: 15 residues. The V gene end was trimmed by 5 bases and the J gene end by 9 bases; junction bases not matched to a gene: 14. The CDR3 DNA is TGCGCCAGCAGGGAGACAGGGGGGAGATCTTGGCCCCAGTACTTC. Its protein product is CASRETGGRSWPQYF.

The V call is TRBV7-8, the J call TRBJ2-5; 8 bases align to TRBD1. With 2 bases clipped from V and 0 bases from J, the junction kept 8 bases outside the gene matches. The CDR3 totals 17 residues. Germline CDR1 is SGHVS and CDR2 is FQNEAQ. This chain's CDR3 is CASSLSRTGTYQETQYF. In DNA, the CDR3 is TGTGCCAGCAGCTTAAGTCGGACAGGGACATACCAAGAGACCCAGTACTTC.

The chain recombines TRBV5-6 with TRBJ2-7; TRBD1 agrees at 9 bases. Germline V gene lookup returns CDR1 SGHDT and CDR2 YYEEEE. There are 14 residues in the CDR3. Unmatched junction bases numbered 10, after V lost 5 bases and J lost 7 bases. The DNA of the CDR3 is TGTGCCAGCAGACTATGGACAGGGGCGGGGGAGCAGTACTTC. Translated, it gives CASRLWTGAGEQYF.

V is TRBV28 and J is TRBJ1-4; D uncertain. V shed 5 bases and J shed 10 bases, with 11 bases lying between them. The CDR3 runs to 12 residues. Germline CDR1 reads MDHEN; CDR2 reads SYDVKM. This CDR3 reads CASSRRSSKLFF. CDR3 in DNA: TGTGCCAGCAGTAGAAGAAGCTCAAAACTGTTTTTT.

V gene TRBV30 combines with J gene TRBJ2-3; 7 bases map to TRBD2. The germline CDR1 and CDR2 sequences are GTSNPN and SVGIG (reference sequence). This CDR3 comprises 18 residues. V shed 0 bases and J 9 bases; nucleotides not matched to a gene: 21. The CDR3 region is CAWSVFWGGLNTATTQYF. In DNA form, the CDR3 reads TGTGCCTGGAGTGTGTTTTGGGGGGGACTTAATACCGCAACGACGCAGTATTTT.

The chain uses TRBV7-9 and TRBJ2-1, with 11 bases identical to TRBD2. The CDR3 covers 15 residues. V shed 2 bases and J 8 bases; nucleotides not matched to a gene: 5. Per the germline V gene, CDR1 is SEHNR and CDR2 is FQNEAQ (reference sequence). The chain's CDR3 is CASSLTSGSKYEQFF. The DNA of the CDR3 is TGTGCCAGCAGCTTAACTAGCGGGAGTAAATATGAGCAGTTCTTC.

CDR3 sequence reads: CASSPPATRQTSGQFF. In nucleotides, the CDR3 is TGTGCCAGCTCACCACCGGCAACGAGGCAGACGAGCGGGCAGTTCTTC. V usage is TRBV18 and J usage is TRBJ2-1, with TRBD2 as a possible D gene (5 bases). The V end was cut by 0 bases, the J end by 12 bases, with 21 bases between. CDR1 KGHSH and CDR2 LQKENI come from the germline V gene. This CDR3 comprises 16 residues.